This TCR beta chain is drawn from a study of cytomegalovirus exposure and HLA in healthy donors (dated 2017 in TCRdb). Context from the whole study: In an earlier analysis of under 750 of the donors, 250 to 300 Gb of sequence data and some 120 million unique TCR beta sequences from about 179 million T cells were reported. An early release covering roughly 580 HLA-typed donors comprised about 320 gigabases of sequencing data and tens of millions of unique TCR sequences. On average, over 200,000 unique TCR beta nucleotide sequences were sequenced per donor among some 430 genotyped donors of the cohort, with 15% to 20% of those sequences being non-productive. All discovery cohort repertoires had been generated on a single sequencing platform. A later genetic analysis took genome-wide SNP genotypes for about 55% of the roughly 670 donors and used that subset as a discovery cohort. A later analysis re-examined previously published TCR beta repertoires from 600 to 700 donors and added high-resolution HLA genotyping to investigate patterns of TCR occurrence. Rather than drawing on any new phenotypic data, the later analysis identified candidate immune exposures from TCR beta sequences and the way those sequences occurred across donors. HLA typing included class I and class II loci at four-digit resolution. Among the roughly 380 genotyped donors, under 90% belonged to the genetic ancestry cluster associated with self-reported Caucasian donors. Alongside the repertoire data, information on donor age, sex, ethnicity and CMV serostatus was compiled. Using immunosequencing, the study profiled T cell repertoires from 500 to 800 subjects and related those repertoires to cytomegalovirus serostatus. The study was designed to test whether signatures of past pathogen exposure could be identified by cataloging public T cell receptors. A separate validation cohort of roughly 110 different subjects was used in addition to the roughly 700-subject first cohort. Typing coverage differed by locus: A, B, C, DRB1 and DQB1 were typed in roughly 629-630 donors, DQA1 in 522, DPA1 in nearly 610, and DPB1 in approximately 450. The study combined high-throughput TCR immunosequencing, statistical association of individual TCRs with disease status, and machine learning to predict cytomegalovirus infection status. An earlier analysis of 587 of the donors used high-throughput TCR beta sequencing to judge whether each TCR beta V gene segment behaved as functional or pseudogenic. A few DR-DQ haplotypes were handled as single units for association and clustering because linkage in the cohort was strong. Here is what the overall study found, with its caveats: In a later analysis, most CMV-associated TCR beta chains were found to appear HLA-restricted, with HLA associations seemingly driven largely by CMV exposure. Broadly in line with IMGT annotations, most TCR beta V segments showed up in productive rearrangements about 90% or about 30% of the time in an earlier analysis of approximately 640 of the donors. In a later analysis, several top co-occurrence clusters were reported to appear linked to parvovirus B19, influenza, CMV and Epstein-Barr virus. The study listed 150 to 200 TCR beta chains as associated with cytomegalovirus. A further reported finding was that TCR beta sequences accurately predicted the HLA-A and HLA-B alleles for most subjects in the first cohort. The presence/absence analyses assumed that sequencing depth was roughly uniform across donors, and that assumption may not be true. Correlated functional status among segregating V segments might reflect linkage disequilibrium, but an unknown experimental factor could not be ruled out. The authors suggested that the approach could potentially be extended to other disease states and immunological phenotypes. The only immune exposure information available for the cohort was CMV serostatus. In a later analysis, TCR association rates were found to vary across HLA loci, with the most associated TCRs seen for DRB1 alleles and the fewest for HLA-C alleles. Most TCR sequences were observed very rarely across donors, whereas some public TCRs were present in many individuals. HLA typing was unavailable for some donors at each locus, so association tests used only the typed subset. Because the 87-base-pair reads could not distinguish some IMGT-functional V segments, including TRBV6-2 and TRBV6-3, those segments were excluded. In vitro tests confirmed that a few of the cytomegalovirus-associated TCR beta chains recognize cytomegalovirus antigens. When HLA alleles, especially DR and DQ, strongly co-occurred, attributing TCR associations to individual alleles was difficult. An association between a missense DCLRE1C variant and V-gene and J-gene trimming of TCR beta chains was found in a later genetic analysis and replicated in an independent cohort. A cluster of highly shared sequence variants was judged likely to represent a technical artifact of the sequencing pipeline. Because counts were too low, under 20 rarely observed V segments, including chromosome 9 orphons, were left out of the earlier analysis of 500 to 650 of the donors. The classifier was reported to diagnose cytomegalovirus status with high specificity and sensitivity in both the original and validation cohorts. Only TCR beta chains were sequenced in this cohort, and the absence of alpha or paired-chain data limited detectable features. In a later genetic analysis, fewer N-insertions in productive TCRs were reported among donors in an Asian-associated ancestry cluster than the 666-donor mean. In a later analysis, some 18,000 TCR beta sequences were associated with specific HLA alleles at a false discovery rate of 0.05. In a later analysis, HLA-associated TCR beta chains showed more clonal expansion and lower generation probabilities than non-associated chains that were equally common.

Looking up the germline V gene yields CDR1 SGHTA and CDR2 FQGTGA. Relative to germline, V is missing 1 base and J is missing 0 bases, with 3 bases of the junction outside any gene match. The CDR3 measures 15 amino acids from cysteine to phenylalanine. Only the CDR3 DNA stays, 45 bases, in frame from base 1. The library was produced with the immunoSEQ multiplex PCR assay. The multiplex PCR relied on a mix of 60 forward primers for TCR Vbeta segments and 13 reverse primers for TCR Jbeta segments. A multiplex PCR assay on genomic DNA amplified the CDR3 region of rearranged TCR beta genes. The amplified TCR beta libraries were sequenced on the Illumina HiSeq System as 87-base-pair reads. In the paper's pipeline: A later analysis tallied tens of millions of unique TCR beta chains across the 666 repertoires, and approximately 11 million of those chains were shared by two or more donors. A nearest-neighbor algorithm error-corrected the raw reads and collapsed the reads into unique sequences, merging closely related sequences to remove PCR and sequencing errors. V, D and J gene segments were assigned by aligning CDR3 sequences to IMGT reference sequences. Each retained sequence needed at least a six-nucleotide match to both a V gene segment and a J gene segment. Rearrangements were classified as productive when the CDR3 lacked stop codons and remained in frame with V and J, and all other rearrangements were classified as non-productive. Following IMGT convention, CDR3 was defined as the stretch from the second conserved V-encoded cysteine to the conserved J-encoded phenylalanine. The earlier analysis of 587 of the donors excluded sequences that lacked an unambiguous match to a single V gene segment. In an earlier analysis of some 590 of the donors, a V segment was called functional when productive rearrangements were above 56.7%, and segregating when the standard deviation between donors exceeded 5%. To diagnose cytomegalovirus status from the catalog of TCR beta chain sequences, a statistical classification framework was built. A later analysis assigned V and J genes by comparing TCR nucleotide sequences with IMGT/GENE-DB human TR gene sequences. Using the TCRdist pipeline, a later analysis assigned CDR3 sequences along with most-parsimonious VDJ recombination scenarios. In a later analysis, every TCR beta chain was defined by the combination of its CDR3 amino acid sequence and its V-gene family, and reads without a unique V-gene family were dropped. In a later analysis, 500 to 700 highly shared, low-generation-probability nucleotide sequences were removed to address suspected cross-contamination and a sequencing artifact. For each public chain, a later analysis derived a clonal expansion index from normalized ranks of inferred template counts within each repertoire. In a later analysis, generation probabilities were computed using a VDJ recombination model fitted to out-of-frame rearrangements, and the results were checked against IGoR. Hypergeometric tests were used in a later analysis to score TCR-TCR, TCR-HLA and TCR-CMV co-occurrence, with a repertoire-size bias correction applied to the TCR pairs. A later analysis estimated false discovery rates by permuting HLA or CMV assignments 20 times. A later analysis grouped co-occurring TCRs with DBSCAN, adding TCRdist sequence similarity when clustering within HLA-allele-positive subsets. Co-occurrence clustering excluded repertoires with fewer than 30,000 or more than 120,000 public chains, plus five with anomalous nucleotide sharing. TCRdb limited this immuneACCESS table to in-frame rearrangements with V and J called. A share of clones is missing; checked studies link under half to unresolved V genes, and the rest is unexplained. V and J calls and clone size are those listed in that table; D and trimming were worked out from the DNA. The table for this sample lists approximately 120,000 clones; roughly 70% of them were counted only once. Roughly 8% of the sample is in the top ten clones.

The cohort was made up of about 610 healthy bone marrow donors. Cohort members were all nominally healthy when sampled, although unrecorded immune exposures were likely present. The donor was CMV seronegative and was included in the group of several hundred seronegative cohort members. A peripheral blood sample was collected from each donor, and TCR beta sequencing was performed on peripheral blood mononuclear cells. The Qiagen DNeasy Blood Extraction Kit was used to extract genomic DNA from the blood cell samples. Concerning this clone: The antigen it binds to is not known. Base qualities are missing; no much larger clone stands one base away.

The chain links TRBV7-3 with TRBJ2-7, with 7 bases matching TRBD2. Material for sequencing was PBMCs. This receptor was identified in a man between 35 and 55 years old in good health and CMV-seronegative. The DNA reads TGTGCCAGCAGCTTAAATCCGGGGGGCTCCTACGAGCAGTACTTC. Its protein reads: CASSLNPGGSYEQYF.